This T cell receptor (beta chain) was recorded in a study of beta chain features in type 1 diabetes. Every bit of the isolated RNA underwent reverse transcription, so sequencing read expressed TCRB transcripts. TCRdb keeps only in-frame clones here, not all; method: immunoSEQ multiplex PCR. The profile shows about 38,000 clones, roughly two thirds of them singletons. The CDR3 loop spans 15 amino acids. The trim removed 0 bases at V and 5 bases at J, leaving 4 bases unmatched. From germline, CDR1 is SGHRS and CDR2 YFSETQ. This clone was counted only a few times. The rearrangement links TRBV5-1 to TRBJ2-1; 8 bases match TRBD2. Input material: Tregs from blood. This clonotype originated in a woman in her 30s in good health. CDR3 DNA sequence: TGCGCCAGCAGCTTGGACGGGAGGGGCAACAATGAGCAGTTCTTC. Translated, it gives CASSLDGRGNNEQFF.